These 32 T cell receptor beta chains originate from one sample sequenced in a study of cytomegalovirus exposure and HLA in healthy donors. The primer mix had 60 Vbeta and 13 Jbeta primers. Assay used: immunoSEQ multiplex PCR; TCRdb lists only in-frame clones, some missing. The repertoire consists of some 100,000 clones, with around 80% occurring once and the leading ten covering under 5%. Sequenced material: PBMCs. These receptors were taken from a female donor in good health and CMV-seropositive.

As for this clone: A read error may produce the germline difference seen at one junction end. V gene TRBV7-9 combines with J gene TRBJ2-7; possible D gene TRBD2, 6 bases. The CDR3 runs 15 residues. Germline loops: CDR1 SEHNR, CDR2 FQNEAQ (reference sequence). Here the CDR3 DNA reads TGTTCCAGCAGCTTGGGGCGGAGGGCGATCTACGAGCAGTACTTC. It encodes CSSSLGRRAIYEQYF.

This chain connects TRBV5-1 to TRBJ2-3; D uncertain. CDR1 is SGHRS, CDR2 YFSETQ, per germline. Trimming took 5 bases from V and 3 from J, leaving 7 bases between them. CDR3 length: 12 residues. The CDR3 sequence is CASRNTTDTQYF. In DNA form, the CDR3 reads TGCGCCAGCAGAAACACGACAGATACGCAGTATTTT.

This clone was seen a few times. The chain carries TRBV9 and TRBJ2-7; a possible D gene is TRBD2 (7 bases). V was shortened by 0 bases and J by 6 bases, with 22 bases between the two germline ends. Germline CDR1 SGDLS, CDR2 YYNGEE. This CDR3 contains 17 residues. CDR3 region: CASSVEGGGGPLREQYF. Written as DNA, the CDR3 is TGTGCCAGCAGCGTAGAGGGGGGCGGGGGACCCCTACGCGAGCAGTACTTC.

The chain combines TRBV6-1 with TRBJ2-1; a weak D match, TRBD1 (6 bases). Germline V lookup: CDR1 MNHNS, CDR2 SASEGT. The V gene lost 6 bases and the J gene lost 3 bases, with 12 bases spanning the gap. The CDR3 covers 14 residues. CDR3: CASRGGGNYNEQFF. Written as DNA, the CDR3 is TGTGCCAGCAGAGGTGGGGGCAACTACAATGAGCAGTTCTTC.

This clone was found a few times. The chain joins TRBV6-5 to TRBJ2-7, with D perhaps TRBD1 (5 bases). Trimming stripped 0 bases from V and 4 bases from J, with 10 bases between. The CDR3 sequence is 14 residues long. Looked up from germline, CDR1 is MNHEY and CDR2 is SVGAGI. This CDR3 is CASSYSISGYEQYF. Written as DNA, the CDR3 is TGTGCCAGCAGTTACTCGATCTCAGGGTACGAGCAGTACTTC.

On this clone: The germline gene is not matched at one end of the junction; a read error may be the cause. V usage is TRBV7-8 and J usage is TRBJ1-3; D may be TRBD1 (5 bases). Germline CDR1 reads SGHVS; CDR2 reads FQNEAQ. The CDR3 extends over 16 amino acids. CDR3 DNA sequence: TGTGCCAGCAGCCTAGCGGCAGGGCTTTCTGGAAACACCATATATTTT. Amino acid sequence: CASSLAAGLSGNTIYF.

The CDR3 spells CASSTGTGRVNTEAFF. CDR3 nucleotide sequence: TGTGCCAGTAGTACGGGGACAGGGCGGGTGAACACTGAAGCTTTCTTT. The rearrangement links TRBV19 to TRBJ1-1, with 9 bases that match TRBD1. The CDR3 is made up of 16 amino acids. Germline V gene lookup returns CDR1 LNHDA and CDR2 SQIVND (reference sequence). V lost 4 bases, J lost 0 bases, and 6 bases stayed unmatched.

The chain couples TRBV10-2 to TRBJ1-1, with TRBD1 matching 7 bases. CDR3 length: 14 amino acids. The trim removed 4 bases at V and 7 bases at J, leaving 9 bases unmatched. Germline-derived CDR1 and CDR2 are WSHSY and SAAADI. CDR3 DNA sequence: TGCGCCAGCAGTGTCGGGGACAGACGCATTGAAGCTTTCTTT. It encodes CASSVGDRRIEAFF.

The chain employs TRBV4-3 and TRBJ1-1; D may be TRBD1 (5 bases). The V end lost 2 bases, the J end lost 1 base, and 8 bases lay between the germline ends. Germline CDR1 reads LGHNA; CDR2 reads YSLEER. CDR3 length equals 14 residues. The CDR3 DNA reads as TGCGCCAGCAGCCAACTAGACAGGAACACTGAAGCTTTCTTT. It yields the protein CASSQLDRNTEAFF.

The rearrangement joins TRBV5-1 to TRBJ2-3; D may be TRBD2 (5 bases). Trimming pared 0 bases from V and 5 bases from J, leaving 16 bases between. CDR1 SGHRS and CDR2 YFSETQ come from the germline V gene. The CDR3 has 16 amino acids. CDR3 nucleotides: TGCGCCAGCAGCTTGGAGCCTAGCAGGTTTGGAGATACGCAGTATTTT. Encoded protein: CASSLEPSRFGDTQYF.

The V and J genes are TRBV30 and TRBJ1-5; 8 bases are a match to TRBD1. Per germline, CDR1 GTSNPN and CDR2 SVGIG (reference sequence). The CDR3 is made up of 17 amino acids. The V and J ends lost 2 bases and 1 base, in that order; junction bases with no gene match: 10. The CDR3 DNA reads TGTGCCTGGAGTCTTAGCCCAGGGGGCGGGAGCAATCAGCCCCAGCATTTT. As protein: CAWSLSPGGGSNQPQHF.

In regard to this clone: This sample includes further DNA sequences coding for the same CDR3. The J gene is TRBJ1-6, the V gene TRBV25-1; D possibly corresponds to TRBD1 (6 bases). CDR3 length: 17 amino acids. Trimming removed 2 bases from V and 4 bases from J, with 15 bases in between. Germline CDR1 and CDR2: MGHDK and SYGVNS. The CDR3 spells CASSEGRGARYNSPLHF. The CDR3 nucleotides read TGTGCCAGCAGTGAAGGGCGGGGGGCCAGATATAATTCACCCCTCCACTTT.

This clone was detected a few times. Relative to the germline gene, one junction end is altered; a read error may explain this. This rearrangement joins TRBV5-1 to TRBJ2-6, with D maybe TRBD2 (7 bases). Germline CDR1 SGHRS, CDR2 YFSETQ. The CDR3 is 15 amino acids. CDR3 sequence (DNA): TGCGCCAGCAAGGACCCTCCTGGGGGGGCCAACGGCCTGACTTTC. Its translation is CASKDPPGGANGLTF.

This clone was observed a few times. This chain connects TRBV5-6 to TRBJ1-2, with D perhaps TRBD1 (6 bases). Trimming cost V 2 bases and J 2 bases, with 13 bases left between them. CDR3 length: 15 amino acids. Germline V CDR1 and CDR2: SGHDT, YYEEEE. In nucleotides, the CDR3 is TGTGCCAGCAGCTTACCCAGGGGATCAAACTATGGCTACACCTTC. Protein: CASSLPRGSNYGYTF.

J is TRBJ2-2 and V is TRBV10-2; 10 nucleotides match TRBD1. Germline V gene data show CDR1 as WSHSY and CDR2 as SAAADI. This CDR3 spans 14 amino acids. J gave up 3 bases and V 6 bases, and 1 base lay outside the gene matches. The CDR3 is CASRGTGDTGELFF. CDR3 bases: TGCGCCAGCAGGGGGACAGGGGACACCGGGGAGCTGTTTTTT.

V gene TRBV15 combines with J gene TRBJ2-3, with 8 bases aligning to TRBD2. CDR3 length: 14 residues. Germline CDR1 LNHNV, CDR2 YYDKDF (reference sequence). Germline trimming cut 8 bases from V and 5 bases from J; bases unmatched to any gene: 9. This CDR3 is CATSSIGGGDTQYF. The CDR3 nucleotides are TGTGCCACCTCAAGTATCGGGGGGGGAGATACGCAGTATTTT.

A few counts support this clone. This chain joins TRBV27 and TRBJ2-5; TRBD2 matches 8 bases. This CDR3 comprises 16 residues. Germline V gene sequence: CDR1 MNHEY, CDR2 SMNVEV (reference sequence). Trimming took 7 bases from V and 5 from J; bases not matched to a gene: 15. The CDR3 DNA follows: TGTGCCAGCAAAGATTCCCCGGGACTAGGGGAGGAGACCCAGTACTTC. It encodes CASKDSPGLGEETQYF.

This chain links TRBV5-1 with TRBJ2-3; 8 nucleotides agree with TRBD1. CDR3 length equals 15 residues. V lost 4 bases, J lost 0 bases, and 4 bases stayed unmatched. Germline CDR1 SGHRS, CDR2 YFSETQ. CDR3 residues: CASSRGQESTDTQYF. The CDR3 DNA follows: TGCGCCAGCAGCCGGGGACAGGAGAGCACAGATACGCAGTATTTT.

The chain joins TRBV5-1 to TRBJ2-7, with D maybe TRBD1 (5 bases). The length of the CDR3 is 15 residues. Trimming stripped 2 bases from V and 0 bases from J, with 12 bases between. CDR1 and CDR2 (germline): SGHRS, YFSETQ. CDR3 loop: CASSLRTSSSYEQYF. CDR3 nucleotides: TGCGCCAGCAGCTTAAGGACATCAAGCTCCTACGAGCAGTACTTC.

The gene calls are TRBV5-1 and TRBJ2-2; TRBD1 agrees at 7 bases. Germline assignment: CDR1 SGHRS and CDR2 YFSETQ. The V and J ends lost 3 bases and 6 bases, in that order; junction bases with no gene match: 8. The CDR3 is 15 amino acids. CDR3 loop: CASSSVQGVPGELFF. The CDR3 region has the DNA TGCGCCAGCAGCTCGGTTCAGGGGGTCCCCGGGGAGCTGTTTTTT.

The J gene is TRBJ2-1, the V gene TRBV4-1; D not resolved. The germline gives CDR1 MGHRA, CDR2 YSYEKL. The CDR3 contains 13 residues. V lost 3 bases to trimming and J lost 7 bases, with 10 bases between them. CDR3 residues: CASSHPNANEQFF. The CDR3 DNA reads TGCGCCAGCAGCCACCCCAACGCGAATGAGCAGTTCTTC.

This clone has just a few counts. J is TRBJ1-2 and V is TRBV6-1; no clear D gene. V was shortened by 2 bases and J by 4 bases, with 14 bases between the two germline ends. Looked up from germline, CDR1 is MNHNS and CDR2 is SASEGT. The CDR3 extends over 15 amino acids. CDR3 region: CASSEFRGSGYGYTF. The DNA of the CDR3 is TGTGCCAGCAGTGAATTTCGGGGTTCAGGCTATGGCTACACCTTC.

The sample holds one count of this clone. The rearrangement joins TRBV7-8 to TRBJ2-7, with D unresolved. Germline V lookup: CDR1 SGHVS, CDR2 FQNEAQ. The CDR3 totals 14 residues. The V gene lost 1 base and the J gene lost 4 bases, with 11 bases spanning the gap. CDR3 DNA: TGTGCCAGCAGCTTAGGAGGAAGTGGGTACGAGCAGTACTTC. Translating it yields CASSLGGSGYEQYF. The full variable domain, with the rest looked up from reference TRBV7-8 and TRBJ2-7, is GAGVSQSPRYKVAKRGQDVALRCDPISGHVSLFWYQQALGQGPEFLTYFQNEAQLDKSGLPSDRFFAERPEGSVSTLKIQRTQQEDSAVYLCASSLGGSGYEQYFGPGTRLTVT.

This chain joins TRBV2 and TRBJ2-3; perhaps TRBD2 as D (5 bases). The CDR3 spans 16 residues. Germline CDR1 is SNHLY and CDR2 is FYNNEI. V gave up 8 bases and J gave up 2 bases, with 20 bases separating them. The CDR3 coding sequence is TGTGCCAGCCTACCGTCCGGGGTCGGGATCACAGATACGCAGTATTTT. It is translated as CASLPSGVGITDTQYF.

V and J are TRBV4-3 and TRBJ2-3; TRBD2 agrees at 10 bases. Germline V gene sequence: CDR1 LGHNA, CDR2 YSLEER. J gave up 1 base and V 4 bases, and 14 bases lay outside the gene matches. This CDR3 spans 19 amino acids. CDR3 sequence reads: CASSPTPRGLAGGTDTQYF. The CDR3 DNA follows: TGCGCCAGCAGCCCAACCCCCCGGGGGCTAGCGGGGGGCACAGATACGCAGTATTTT.

This clone was observed a single time. The chain couples TRBV5-1 to TRBJ2-1; D is perhaps TRBD1 (5 bases). CDR3 length: 16 residues. Germline V gene sequence: CDR1 SGHRS, CDR2 YFSETQ. Deletions cut 0 bases from V and 8 bases from J, with 18 bases between. The CDR3, as DNA: TGCGCCAGCAGCTTGGGTACAGGCTCGTCATCTGATGAGCAGTTCTTC. It is translated as CASSLGTGSSSDEQFF.

V and J are TRBV7-8 and TRBJ1-3; 10 positions match TRBD1. The CDR3 length is 16 residues. The J segment lost 3 bases and the V segment lost 5 bases, leaving 7 bases of the junction unmatched. Per germline, CDR1 SGHVS and CDR2 FQNEAQ. CDR3 nucleotides: TGTGCCAGCAGCGCCTACCGGGACAGGGGTGGAAACACCATATATTTT. Its protein product is CASSAYRDRGGNTIYF.

The chain combines TRBV5-1 with TRBJ2-5; D possibly corresponds to TRBD2 (5 bases). Looked up from germline, CDR1 is SGHRS and CDR2 is YFSETQ. Trimming stripped 0 bases from V and 1 base from J, with 7 bases between. This CDR3 spans 14 amino acids. CDR3 sequence (DNA): TGCGCCAGCAGCTTGGGGACTTCCCAAGAGACCCAGTACTTC. Protein: CASSLGTSQETQYF.

This chain connects TRBV6-1 to TRBJ2-5; 8 bases are shared with TRBD2. Germline V CDR1 and CDR2: MNHNS, SASEGT. The CDR3 totals 13 residues. The junction had 7 bases not matched to a gene; V was cut back by 6 bases and J by 7 bases. CDR3 amino acids: CASSNGGAGTQYF. CDR3 DNA: TGTGCCAGCAGCAACGGGGGGGCCGGGACCCAGTACTTC.

The chain uses TRBV6-1 and TRBJ2-7, with unresolved D. CDR3 length: 15 residues. The V gene's germline CDR1 is MNHNS and CDR2 SASEGT. The V end was cut by 2 bases, the J end by 2 bases, with 13 bases between. The CDR3 bases are TGTGCCAGCAGTGAAAATACAGCCCTCACCTACGAGCAGTACTTC. Protein sequence: CASSENTALTYEQYF.

The chain employs TRBV7-7 and TRBJ1-3; the D gene is possibly TRBD1 (6 bases). The CDR3 is 16 amino acids. Germline CDR1 SSHAT, CDR2 FNYEAQ (reference sequence). The ends were cut back, 4 bases at V and 0 bases at J, with 13 bases in the middle. CDR3 nucleotides: TGTGCCAGCAGCTCGGGGGGCAGATCCTCTGGAAACACCATATATTTT. Translating it yields CASSSGGRSSGNTIYF.

The V call is TRBV7-8, the J call TRBJ2-2, with 8 bases fitting TRBD2. The CDR3 loop spans 14 amino acids. J lost 8 bases, V lost 2 bases, and 4 bases had no gene match. Germline V gene lookup returns CDR1 SGHVS and CDR2 FQNEAQ. CDR3 amino acids: CASSLPTSEGELFF. The CDR3 DNA reads TGTGCCAGCAGCTTACCGACTAGCGAGGGGGAGCTGTTTTTT.